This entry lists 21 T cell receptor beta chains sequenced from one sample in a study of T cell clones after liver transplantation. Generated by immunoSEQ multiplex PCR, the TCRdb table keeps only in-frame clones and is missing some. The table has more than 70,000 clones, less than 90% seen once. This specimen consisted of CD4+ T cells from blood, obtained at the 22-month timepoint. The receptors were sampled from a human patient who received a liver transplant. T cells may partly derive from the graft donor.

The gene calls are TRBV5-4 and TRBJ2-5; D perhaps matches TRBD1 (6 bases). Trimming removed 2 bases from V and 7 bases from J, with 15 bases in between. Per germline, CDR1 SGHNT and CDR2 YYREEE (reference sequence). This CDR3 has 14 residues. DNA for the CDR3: TGTGCCAGCAGCTTAAGGACAGAGCAGCCGACCCAGTACTTC. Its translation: CASSLRTEQPTQYF.

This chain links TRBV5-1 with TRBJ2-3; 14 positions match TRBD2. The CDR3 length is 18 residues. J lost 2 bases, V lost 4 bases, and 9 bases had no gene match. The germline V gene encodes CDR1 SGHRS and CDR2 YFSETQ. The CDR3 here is CASSPGLAGGDLTDTQYF. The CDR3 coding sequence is TGCGCCAGCAGCCCCGGACTAGCGGGGGGTGATCTCACAGATACGCAGTATTTT.

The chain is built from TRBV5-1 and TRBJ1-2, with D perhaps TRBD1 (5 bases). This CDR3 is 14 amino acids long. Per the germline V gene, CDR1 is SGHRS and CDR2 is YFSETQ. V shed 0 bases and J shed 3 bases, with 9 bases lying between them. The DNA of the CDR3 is TGCGCCAGCAGCTTGGCAATGGGGGACTATGGCTACACCTTC. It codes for CASSLAMGDYGYTF.

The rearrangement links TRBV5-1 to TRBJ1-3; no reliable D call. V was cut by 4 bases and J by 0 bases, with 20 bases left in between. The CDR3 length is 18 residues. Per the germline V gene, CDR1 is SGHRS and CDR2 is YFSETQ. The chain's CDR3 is CASSLEGPSGLSGNTIYF. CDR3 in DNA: TGCGCCAGCAGCCTGGAAGGCCCTTCCGGCCTCTCTGGAAACACCATATATTTT.

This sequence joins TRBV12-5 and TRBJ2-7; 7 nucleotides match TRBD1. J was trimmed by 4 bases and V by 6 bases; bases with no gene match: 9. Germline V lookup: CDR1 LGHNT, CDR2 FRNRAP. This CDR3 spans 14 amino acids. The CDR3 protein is CASGPRGGGYEQYF. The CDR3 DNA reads TGTGCTAGTGGCCCCCGAGGGGGCGGGTACGAGCAGTACTTC.

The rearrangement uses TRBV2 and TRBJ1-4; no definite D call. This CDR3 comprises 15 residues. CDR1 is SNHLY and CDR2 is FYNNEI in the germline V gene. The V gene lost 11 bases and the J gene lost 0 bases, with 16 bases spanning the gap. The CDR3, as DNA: TGTGCCTCAACAGCCGCCCCGACAACTAATGAAAAACTGTTTTTT. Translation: CASTAAPTTNEKLFF.

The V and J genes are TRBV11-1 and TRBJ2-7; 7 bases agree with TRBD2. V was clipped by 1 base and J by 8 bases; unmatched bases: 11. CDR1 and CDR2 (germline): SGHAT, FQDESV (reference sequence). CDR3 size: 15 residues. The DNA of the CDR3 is TGTGCCAGCAGCTTAGAAGCGGGAACGGTACGAAAGCAGTACTTC. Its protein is CASSLEAGTVRKQYF.

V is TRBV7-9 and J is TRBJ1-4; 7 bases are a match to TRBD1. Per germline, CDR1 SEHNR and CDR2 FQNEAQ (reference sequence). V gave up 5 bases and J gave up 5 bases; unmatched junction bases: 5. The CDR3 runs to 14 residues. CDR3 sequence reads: CASSPDRKNEKLFF. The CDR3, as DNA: TGTGCCAGCAGCCCGGACAGGAAAAATGAAAAACTGTTTTTT.

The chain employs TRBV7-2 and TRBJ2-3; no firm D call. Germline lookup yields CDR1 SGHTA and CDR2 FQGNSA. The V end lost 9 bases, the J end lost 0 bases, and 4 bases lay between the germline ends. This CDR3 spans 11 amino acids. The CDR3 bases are TGTGCCAGTTCTAGCACAGATACGCAGTATTTT. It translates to CASSSTDTQYF.

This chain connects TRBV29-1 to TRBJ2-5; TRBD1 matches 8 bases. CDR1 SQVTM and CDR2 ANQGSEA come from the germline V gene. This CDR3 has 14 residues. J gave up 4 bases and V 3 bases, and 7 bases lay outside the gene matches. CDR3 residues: CSVDHTTGGETQYF. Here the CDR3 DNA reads TGCAGCGTTGATCACACCACAGGGGGAGAGACCCAGTACTTC. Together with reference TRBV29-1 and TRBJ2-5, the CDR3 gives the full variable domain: SAVISQKPSRDICQRGTSLTIQCQVDSQVTMMFWYRQQPGQSLTLIATANQGSEATYESGFVIDKFPISRPNLTFSTLTVSNMSPEDSSIYLCSVDHTTGGETQYFGPGTRLLVL.

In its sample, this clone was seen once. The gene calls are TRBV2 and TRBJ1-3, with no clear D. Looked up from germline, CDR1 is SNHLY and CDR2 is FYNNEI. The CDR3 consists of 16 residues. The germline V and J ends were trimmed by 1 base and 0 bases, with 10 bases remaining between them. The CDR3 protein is CASSEEGLLSGNTIYF. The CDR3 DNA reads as TGTGCCAGCAGTGAAGAAGGGCTTCTCTCTGGAAACACCATATATTTT.

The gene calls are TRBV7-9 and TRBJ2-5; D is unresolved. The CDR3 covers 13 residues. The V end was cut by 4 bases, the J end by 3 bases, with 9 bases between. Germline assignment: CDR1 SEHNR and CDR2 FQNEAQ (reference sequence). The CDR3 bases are TGTGCCAGCAGCTCCACGACGGAAGAGACCCAGTACTTC. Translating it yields CASSSTTEETQYF.

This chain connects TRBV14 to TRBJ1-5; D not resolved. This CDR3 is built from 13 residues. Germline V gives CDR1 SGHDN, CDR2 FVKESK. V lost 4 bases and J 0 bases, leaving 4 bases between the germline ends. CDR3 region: CASSPDSNQPQHF. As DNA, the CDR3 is TGTGCCAGCAGCCCCGATAGCAATCAGCCCCAGCATTTT. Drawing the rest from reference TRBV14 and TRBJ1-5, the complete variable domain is EAGVTQFPSHSVIEKGQTVTLRCDPISGHDNLYWYRRVMGKEIKFLLHFVKESKQDESGMPNNRFLAERTGGTYSTLKVQPAELEDSGVYFCASSPDSNQPQHFGDGTRLSIL.

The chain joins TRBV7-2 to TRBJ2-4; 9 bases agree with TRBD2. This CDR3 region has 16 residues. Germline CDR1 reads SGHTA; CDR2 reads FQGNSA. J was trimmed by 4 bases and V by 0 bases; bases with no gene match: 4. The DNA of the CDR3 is TGTGCCAGCAGCTTAGCGGAAAGCGGGAGGAAAAACATTCAGTACTTC. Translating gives CASSLAESGRKNIQYF.

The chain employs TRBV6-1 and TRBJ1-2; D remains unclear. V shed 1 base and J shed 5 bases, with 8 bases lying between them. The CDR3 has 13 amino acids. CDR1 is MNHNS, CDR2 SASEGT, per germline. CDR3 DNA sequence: TGTGCCAGCAGTGAAGGCTTGAGATATGGCTACACCTTC. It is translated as CASSEGLRYGYTF.

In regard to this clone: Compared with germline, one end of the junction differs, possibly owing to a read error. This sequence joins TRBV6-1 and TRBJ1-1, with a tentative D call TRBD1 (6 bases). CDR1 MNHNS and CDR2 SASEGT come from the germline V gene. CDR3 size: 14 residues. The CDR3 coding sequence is TGTGCCAGCAGCTTGGGGGGGCGGCGAACTGAAGTTTTCTTT. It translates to CASSLGGRRTEVFF.

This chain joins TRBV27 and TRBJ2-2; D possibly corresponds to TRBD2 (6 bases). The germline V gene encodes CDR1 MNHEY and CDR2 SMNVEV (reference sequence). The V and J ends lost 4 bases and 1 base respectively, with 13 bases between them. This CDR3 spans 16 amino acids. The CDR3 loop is CASSWGDARNTGELFF. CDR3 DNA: TGTGCCAGCAGTTGGGGGGACGCACGGAACACCGGGGAGCTGTTTTTT.

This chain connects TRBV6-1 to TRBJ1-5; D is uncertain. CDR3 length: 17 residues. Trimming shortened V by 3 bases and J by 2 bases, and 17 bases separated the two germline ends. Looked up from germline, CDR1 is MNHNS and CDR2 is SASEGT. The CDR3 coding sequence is TGTGCCAGCAGTGAGGTTTTCTACGCGGAGGGCAATCAGCCCCAGCATTTT. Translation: CASSEVFYAEGNQPQHF.

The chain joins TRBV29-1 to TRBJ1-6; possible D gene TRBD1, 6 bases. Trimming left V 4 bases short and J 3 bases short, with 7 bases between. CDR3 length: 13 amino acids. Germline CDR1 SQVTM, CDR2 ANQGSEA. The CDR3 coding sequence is TGCAGCGTTGCGACAGGCTATAATTCACCCCTCCACTTT. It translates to CSVATGYNSPLHF.

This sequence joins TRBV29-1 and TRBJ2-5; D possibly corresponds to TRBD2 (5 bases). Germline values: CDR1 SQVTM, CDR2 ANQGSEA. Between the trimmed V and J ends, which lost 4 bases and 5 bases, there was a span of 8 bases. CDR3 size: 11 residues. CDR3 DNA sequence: TGCAGCGTTGTCCGAGGGGAGACCCAGTACTTC. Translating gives CSVVRGETQYF.

The CDR3 nucleotides read TGTGCCAGCACTACACAGGGGTATGACACTGAAGCTTTCTTT. This sequence encodes CASTTQGYDTEAFF. The chain joins TRBV7-2 to TRBJ1-1, with 7 positions matching TRBD1. Germline V gene lookup returns CDR1 SGHTA and CDR2 FQGNSA. This CDR3 has 14 residues. J was trimmed by 3 bases and V by 7 bases; bases with no gene match: 8.